This T cell receptor beta chain stems from a study of identical twins (dated by TCRdb to 2016 to 2017). Regarding the research as a whole: TCR alpha and beta repertoires from monozygotic twins, unrelated adults of various ages and cord blood were deep-sequenced to test whether fetal clonotypes persist. To rule out contamination, the twin experiments were replicated at different times with different library preparation protocols. Findings and caveats that apply to the study as a whole: Excess twin sharing in beta out-of-frame sequences was weaker because fewer shared sequences lowered the signal-to-noise ratio. Abundant cord blood beta clonotypes had fewer insertions, young adult naive repertoires showed a similar but weaker trend, and memory repertoires showed no such trend. Because the same donors could not be followed over many years, the conclusions depended on cross-sectional statistical analysis. Invariant T cells such as MAIT and iNKT could partly confound zero-insertion analyses, though diverse VJ usage argued against this for most clonotypes. Compared with coincidental sharing between unrelated individuals, out-of-frame TCR alpha sequences shared between twins had an excess of sequences with low generation probability. Out-of-frame TCR alpha sharing in monozygotic twins was systematically underestimated by recombination models, whereas sharing between unrelated individuals was in agreement with the recombination models.

A remark on this clonotype: This clone's antigen is unknown. No base quality values were provided; no much bigger clone lies one nucleotide off.

In the germline V gene, CDR1 corresponds to KGHSH and CDR2 to LQKENI. Germline trimming: 0 bases from V, 1 base from J; junction bases outside gene matches: 12. The CDR3, cysteine through phenylalanine, is 19 amino acids long. Solely the CDR3 DNA is kept, with 57 bases framed from the first base. The library was built by means of 5' RACE. Reads for this sample came from an Illumina HiSeq 2000. A universal primer binding site was added through template switching, and the final cDNA carried a unique molecular identifier so that TCR cDNA molecules could be counted accurately. Specific primers in the conserved constant-segment region were used to synthesize first-strand cDNA for the TCR alpha and beta chains. To control for contamination, each cDNA library was double barcoded with a SMART-Mk sample barcode plus Illumina barcodes. Two successive PCR steps introduced TruSeq adapter sequences along with Illumina sample barcodes. TCR alpha and beta cDNA libraries were sequenced on the Illumina HiSeq platform with custom primers. Per the authors' processing: MiGEC processed the raw reads to extract unique molecular identifiers, while MiXCR was used to determine the CDR3 positions. Recombination models were inferred per individual with the repgenHMM and IGoR tools using an EM algorithm. Shared clonotype analysis was performed with the tcR package in R, normalizing sharing by the product of cloneset sizes. To study raw recombination without the effects of thymic and clonal selection, out-of-frame nonproductive sequences were analyzed. TCRdb trimmed public reads at Q25 via fastp, called clones via MiXCR and kept in-frame beta chains. Rows are unified per CDR3 protein, each entry keeping the most common DNA and genes. TCRdb, not the authors, supplied the V and J calls. The sample table lists about 720,000 distinct CDR3 sequences, roughly 8% of them with a count of one. Around 0.98% of the sample goes to the ten largest clones.

All donors were healthy Caucasians. Three pairs of female monozygotic twins, all aged about 18 to 30 years, made up the twin cohort. Peripheral blood mononuclear cells were the source from which RNA for the TCR libraries was isolated. This same sample was also part of a study on yellow fever vaccine responses in identical twins. As noted in the second study: The authors reported that the T cell response to vaccination in identical twins appeared partly convergent and partly personalized. In identical twins, the study followed T cell clones that responded to the vaccine with precision.

This chain joins TRBV18 to TRBJ2-4, and TRBD1 matches 7 of the central bases. The clonotype originates from a woman aged 18-29 years in good health. Sequences were obtained from PBMCs. CDR3 protein: CASSPPRTGNLPAKNIQYF. The nucleotides are TGTGCCAGCTCACCACCGCGGACAGGCAACCTACCCGCCAAAAACATTCAGTACTTC.